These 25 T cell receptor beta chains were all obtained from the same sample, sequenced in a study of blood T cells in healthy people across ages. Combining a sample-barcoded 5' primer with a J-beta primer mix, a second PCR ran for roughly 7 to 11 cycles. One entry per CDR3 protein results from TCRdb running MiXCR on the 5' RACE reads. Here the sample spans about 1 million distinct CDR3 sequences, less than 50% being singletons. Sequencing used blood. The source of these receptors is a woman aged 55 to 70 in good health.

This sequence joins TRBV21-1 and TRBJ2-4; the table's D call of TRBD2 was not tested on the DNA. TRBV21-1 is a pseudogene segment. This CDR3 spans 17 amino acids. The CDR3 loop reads CASSNGRGRRAKNIQYF. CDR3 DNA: TGTGCCAGCAGCAATGGGAGGGGCAGAAGGGCCAAAAACATTCAGTACTTC.

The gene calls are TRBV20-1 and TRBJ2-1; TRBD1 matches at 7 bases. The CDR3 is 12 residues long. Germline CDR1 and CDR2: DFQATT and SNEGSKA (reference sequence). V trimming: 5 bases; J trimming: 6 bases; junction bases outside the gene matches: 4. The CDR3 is CSADRAGNEQFF. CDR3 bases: TGCAGTGCTGACAGGGCGGGCAATGAGCAGTTCTTC.

The CDR3 coding sequence is TGTGCCACCAGTGATTCCCCTGGACCCCTCCACTTT. Amino acids: CATSDSPGPLHF. The chain uses TRBV24-1 and TRBJ1-6; no clear D. There are 12 residues in the CDR3. Trimming stripped 2 bases from V and 12 bases from J, with 7 bases between. Germline loops: CDR1 KGHDR, CDR2 SFDVKD.

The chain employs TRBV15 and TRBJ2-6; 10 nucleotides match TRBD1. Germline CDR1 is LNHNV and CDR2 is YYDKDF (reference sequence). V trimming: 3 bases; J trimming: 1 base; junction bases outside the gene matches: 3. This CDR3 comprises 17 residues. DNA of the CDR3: TGTGCCACCAGCAGCGGACAGGGGGAATCTGGGGCCAACGTCCTGACTTTC. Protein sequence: CATSSGQGESGANVLTF.

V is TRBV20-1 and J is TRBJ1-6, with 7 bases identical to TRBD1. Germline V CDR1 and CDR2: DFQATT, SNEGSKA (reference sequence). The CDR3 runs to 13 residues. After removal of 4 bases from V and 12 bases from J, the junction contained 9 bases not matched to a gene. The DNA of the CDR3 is TGCAGTGCTACCAAGACAGGGTGGGAACCCCTCCACTTT. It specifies CSATKTGWEPLHF.

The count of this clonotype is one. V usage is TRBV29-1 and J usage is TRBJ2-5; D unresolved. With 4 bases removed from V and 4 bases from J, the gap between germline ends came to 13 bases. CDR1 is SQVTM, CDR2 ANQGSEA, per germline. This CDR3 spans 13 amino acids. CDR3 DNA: TGCAGCGTTGCCCGAAGCCGAGGAGAGACCCAGTACTTC. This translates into CSVARSRGETQYF.

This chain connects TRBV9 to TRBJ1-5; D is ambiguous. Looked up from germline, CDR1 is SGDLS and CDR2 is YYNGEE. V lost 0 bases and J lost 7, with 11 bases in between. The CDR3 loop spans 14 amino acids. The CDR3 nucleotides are TGTGCCAGCAGCGTAGGCGGTTCCGGACAGCCCCAGCATTTT. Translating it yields CASSVGGSGQPQHF.

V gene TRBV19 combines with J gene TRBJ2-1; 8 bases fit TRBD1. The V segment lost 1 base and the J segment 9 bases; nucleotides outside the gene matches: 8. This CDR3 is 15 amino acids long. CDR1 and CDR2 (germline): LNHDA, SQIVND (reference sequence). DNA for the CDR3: TGTGCCAGTAGTATAGCCCCGGACAGGGCGGCTGAGCAGTTCTTC. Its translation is CASSIAPDRAAEQFF.

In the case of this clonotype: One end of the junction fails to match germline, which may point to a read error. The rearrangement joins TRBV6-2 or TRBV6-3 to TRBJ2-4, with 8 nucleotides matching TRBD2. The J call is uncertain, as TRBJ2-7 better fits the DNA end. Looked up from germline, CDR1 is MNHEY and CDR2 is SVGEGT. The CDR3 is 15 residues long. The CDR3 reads CVSSGPSGPPYEQYF. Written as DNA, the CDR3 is TGTGTCAGCAGCGGCCCTAGCGGGCCGCCCTACGAGCAGTACTTC.

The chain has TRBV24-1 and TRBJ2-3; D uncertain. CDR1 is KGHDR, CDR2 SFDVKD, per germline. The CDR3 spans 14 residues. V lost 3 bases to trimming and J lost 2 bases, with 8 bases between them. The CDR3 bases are TGTGCCACCAGTGATACCGCGGACACAGATACGCAGTATTTT. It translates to CATSDTADTDTQYF.

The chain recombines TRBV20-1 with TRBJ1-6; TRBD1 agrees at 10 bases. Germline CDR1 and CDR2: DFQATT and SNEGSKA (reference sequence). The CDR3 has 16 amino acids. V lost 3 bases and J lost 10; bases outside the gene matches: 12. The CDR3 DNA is TGCAGTGCTAGTTCCCGGACAGGGGGATTAGGATCACCCCTCCACTTT. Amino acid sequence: CSASSRTGGLGSPLHF.

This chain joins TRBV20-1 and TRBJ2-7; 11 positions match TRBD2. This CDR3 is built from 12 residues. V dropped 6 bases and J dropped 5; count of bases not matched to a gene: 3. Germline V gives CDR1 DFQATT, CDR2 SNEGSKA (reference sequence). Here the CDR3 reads CSAPGLADEQYF. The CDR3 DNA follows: TGCAGTGCACCGGGACTAGCGGACGAGCAGTACTTC.

CDR3: CASTRLILSTDTQYF. DNA for the CDR3: TGTGCCAGCACCCGACTCATTCTGAGCACAGATACGCAGTATTTT. The chain is built from TRBV2 and TRBJ2-3; D unclear. This CDR3 spans 15 amino acids. The germline CDR1 and CDR2 sequences are SNHLY and FYNNEI. Trimming removed 7 bases at V and 0 bases at J, with 14 bases between. The full variable domain, with the rest looked up from reference TRBV2 and TRBJ2-3, is EPEVTQTPSHQVTQMGQEVILRCVPISNHLYFYWYRQILGQKVEFLVSFYNNEISEKSEIFDDQFSVERPDGSNFTLKIRSTKLEDSAMYFCASTRLILSTDTQYFGPGTRLTVL.

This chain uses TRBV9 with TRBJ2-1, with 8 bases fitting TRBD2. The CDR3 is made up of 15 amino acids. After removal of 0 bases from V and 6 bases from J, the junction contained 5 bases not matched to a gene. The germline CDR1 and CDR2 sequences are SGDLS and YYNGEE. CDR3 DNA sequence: TGTGCCAGCAGCGTAGGCGGGAGGACCCCCAATGAGCAGTTCTTC. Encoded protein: CASSVGGRTPNEQFF.

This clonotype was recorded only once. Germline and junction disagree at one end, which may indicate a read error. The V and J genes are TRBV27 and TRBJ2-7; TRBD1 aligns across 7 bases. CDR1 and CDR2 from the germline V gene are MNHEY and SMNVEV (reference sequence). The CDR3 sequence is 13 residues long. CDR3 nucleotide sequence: TGTGCCGGCAGGGGGACACTGGTTTACGAGCAGTACTTC. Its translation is CAGRGTLVYEQYF.

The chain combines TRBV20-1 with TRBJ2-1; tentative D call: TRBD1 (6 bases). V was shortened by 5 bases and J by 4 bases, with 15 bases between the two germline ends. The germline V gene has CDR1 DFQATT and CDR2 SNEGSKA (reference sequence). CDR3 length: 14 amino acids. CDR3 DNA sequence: TGCAGTGCTCCTGGGGGCTCCCGTTACAATGAGCAGTTCTTC. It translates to CSAPGGSRYNEQFF.

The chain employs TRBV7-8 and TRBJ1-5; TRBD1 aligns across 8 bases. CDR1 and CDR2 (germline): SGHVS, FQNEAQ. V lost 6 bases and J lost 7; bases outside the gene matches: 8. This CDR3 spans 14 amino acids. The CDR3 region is CASSQQGEDQPQHF. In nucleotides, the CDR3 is TGTGCCAGCAGTCAACAGGGGGAGGACCAGCCCCAGCATTTT. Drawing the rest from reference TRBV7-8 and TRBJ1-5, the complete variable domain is GAGVSQSPRYKVAKRGQDVALRCDPISGHVSLFWYQQALGQGPEFLTYFQNEAQLDKSGLPSDRFFAERPEGSVSTLKIQRTQQEDSAVYLCASSQQGEDQPQHFGDGTRLSIL.

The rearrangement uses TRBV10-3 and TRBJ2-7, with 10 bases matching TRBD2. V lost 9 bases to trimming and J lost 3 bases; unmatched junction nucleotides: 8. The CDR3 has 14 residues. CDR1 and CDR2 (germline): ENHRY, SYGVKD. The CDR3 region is CAISGLAANYEQYF. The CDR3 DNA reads TGTGCCATTTCCGGACTAGCGGCCAACTACGAGCAGTACTTC.

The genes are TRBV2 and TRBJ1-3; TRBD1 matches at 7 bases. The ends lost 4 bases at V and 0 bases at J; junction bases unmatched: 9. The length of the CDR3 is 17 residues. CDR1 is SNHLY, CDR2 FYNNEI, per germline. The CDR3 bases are TGTGCCAGCAGTGTGAGGGGGCAGCGCTTCTCTGGAAACACCATATATTTT. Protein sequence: CASSVRGQRFSGNTIYF.

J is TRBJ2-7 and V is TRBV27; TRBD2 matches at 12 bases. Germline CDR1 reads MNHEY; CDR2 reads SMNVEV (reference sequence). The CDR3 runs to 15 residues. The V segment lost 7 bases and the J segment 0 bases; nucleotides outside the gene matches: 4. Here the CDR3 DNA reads TGTGCCAGCATCCGGACTAGCGGGAACTCCTACGAGCAGTACTTC. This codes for CASIRTSGNSYEQYF.

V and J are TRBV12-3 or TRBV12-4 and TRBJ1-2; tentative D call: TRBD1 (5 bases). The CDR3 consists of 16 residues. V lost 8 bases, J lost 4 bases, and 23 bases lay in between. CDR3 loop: CASRPQGAITSYGYTF. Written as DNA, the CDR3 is TGTGCCAGCCGACCGCAAGGGGCAATTACGAGCTATGGCTACACCTTC.

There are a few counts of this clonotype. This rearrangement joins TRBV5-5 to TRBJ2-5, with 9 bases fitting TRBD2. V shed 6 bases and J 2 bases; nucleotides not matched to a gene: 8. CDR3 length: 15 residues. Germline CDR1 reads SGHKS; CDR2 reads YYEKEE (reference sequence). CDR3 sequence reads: CASKVLAGPQETQYF. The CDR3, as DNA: TGTGCCAGCAAGGTACTAGCGGGTCCGCAAGAGACCCAGTACTTC.

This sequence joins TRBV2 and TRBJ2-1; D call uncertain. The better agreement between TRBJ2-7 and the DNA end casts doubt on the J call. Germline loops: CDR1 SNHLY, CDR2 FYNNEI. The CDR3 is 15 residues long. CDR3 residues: CASSDMGSFYNEQYF. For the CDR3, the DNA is TGTGCCAGCAGTGACATGGGATCCTTTTACAATGAGCAGTACTTC.

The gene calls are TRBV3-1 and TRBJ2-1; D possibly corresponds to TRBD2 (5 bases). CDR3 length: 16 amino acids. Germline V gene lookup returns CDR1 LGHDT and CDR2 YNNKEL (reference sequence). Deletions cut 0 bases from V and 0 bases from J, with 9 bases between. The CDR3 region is CASSQDPGFSYNEQFF. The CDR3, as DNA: TGTGCCAGCAGCCAAGATCCGGGATTCTCCTACAATGAGCAGTTCTTC.

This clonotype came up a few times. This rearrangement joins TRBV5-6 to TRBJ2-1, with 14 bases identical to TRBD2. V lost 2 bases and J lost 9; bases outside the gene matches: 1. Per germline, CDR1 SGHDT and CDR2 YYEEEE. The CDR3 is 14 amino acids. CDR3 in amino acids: CASSFGTSGSEQFF. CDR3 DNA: TGTGCCAGCAGCTTCGGGACTAGCGGGAGTGAGCAGTTCTTC.